This T cell receptor (beta chain) was captured in a study of blood T cell repertoires in COVID-19. Original methodology: The assay estimated nucleated cells by amplifying reference gene primers. Profiled with immunoSEQ multiplex PCR; TCRdb holds only in-frame clones, not every one. V, J and clone size derive from that table, while D and trimming were established from the DNA sequence. In the table there are roughly 500,000 clones, around nine tenths of which are singletons. Between the trimmed V and J ends, which lost 1 base and 2 bases, there was a span of 6 bases. Germline V CDR1 and CDR2: SGHRS, YFSETQ. The CDR3 runs 13 residues. This clone was observed a few times. Living in about two dozen US areas, the participants were between 18 and 89 years of age.

This TCR was recovered from a woman between 35 and 50 years old who had recovered from COVID-19. The genes are TRBV5-1 and TRBJ1-2; D is unclear. The specimen was PBMCs or T cells enriched from blood (not recorded which). CDR3 coding DNA: TGCGCCAGCAGCTTGATCCCAAACTATGGCTACACCTTC. It translates to CASSLIPNYGYTF.